A selection of T cell receptor beta chains follows, all from one sample in a study of cytomegalovirus exposure and HLA in healthy donors. Assay: immunoSEQ multiplex PCR; the TCRdb copy retains only in-frame clones and omits some. This sample has 50,000 to 70,000 clones, with over 85% found just once. The specimen was PBMCs. The receptors originated from a woman in her late teens or twenties in good health and CMV-seropositive. The CDR3 runs from the conserved cysteine through the conserved F or W.

V: TRBV4-2
J: TRBJ2-3
CDR3: CASRDRYSSTDTQYF

V: TRBV6-1
J: TRBJ2-1
CDR3: CASSDTLAGTYNEQFF

V: TRBV18
J: TRBJ2-7
CDR3: CASSLPQGAEQYF

V: TRBV9
J: TRBJ2-6
CDR3: CASSKQGTGANVLTF

V: TRBV7-2
J: TRBJ2-3
CDR3: CASSLGPGGTDTQYF

V: TRBV2
J: TRBJ1-1
CDR3: CANKPGEMAEAFF

V: TRBV28
J: TRBJ1-6
CDR3: CASSLDRGRGNSPLHF

V: TRBV19
J: TRBJ1-2
CDR3: CASRDSTGIYGYTF

V: TRBV7-3
J: TRBJ2-1
CDR3: CASSSPSGLDEQFF

V: TRBV27
J: TRBJ1-2
CDR3: CASSLGGANGYTF

V: TRBV6-4
J: TRBJ1-1
CDR3: CAPGGNILNTEAFF

V: TRBV27
J: TRBJ2-5
CDR3: CASSPRGAGRVETQYF

V: TRBV15
J: TRBJ2-5
CDR3: CATSRASGSQETQYF

V: TRBV6-6
J: TRBJ2-5
CDR3: CASTTDSLETQYF

V: TRBV5-1
J: TRBJ2-7
CDR3: CASSFRPAGVRSSSYEQYF

V: TRBV28
J: TRBJ1-5
CDR3: CASSLGQRSNQPQHF

V: TRBV5-8
J: TRBJ2-1
CDR3: CASSLLLSRESYEQFF

V: TRBV7-8
J: TRBJ2-3
CDR3: CASSPMSSTDTQYF

V: TRBV19
J: TRBJ1-5
CDR3: CASSISDRNRGLGNQPQHF

V: TRBV30
J: TRBJ2-3
CDR3: CACLHGEEAGTQYF

V: TRBV11-2
J: TRBJ2-1
CDR3: CASSKIAGGPYNEQFF

V: TRBV5-6
J: TRBJ2-1
CDR3: CASSILAGGQTEQFF

V: TRBV2
J: TRBJ2-1
CDR3: CASSVAGGGYNEQFF

V: TRBV29-1
J: TRBJ1-2
CDR3: CSVGWDRGLGYTF

V: TRBV27
J: TRBJ1-2
CDR3: CASSLSTGEAYGYTF

V: TRBV19
J: TRBJ2-7
CDR3: CASSIGGGSYEQYF

V: TRBV9
J: TRBJ2-4
CDR3: CASSVGGAKNIQYF

V: TRBV7-9
J: TRBJ1-1
CDR3: CASSSPWGPEAFF